The 10 T cell receptor beta chains presented below share a single source sample, sequenced in a study of blood T cell repertoires in COVID-19. Profiling relied on immunoSEQ multiplex PCR, and the TCRdb table lists in-frame clones only, not all of them. The sample has over 100,000 clones, around 86% seen once; the top ten hold about an eighth. The material sequenced was peripheral blood. These TCRs come from a woman aged 70-85 years with COVID-19, enrolled during active disease.

The genes are TRBV11-2 and TRBJ2-7, with TRBD2 identical over 14 bases. Per the germline V gene, CDR1 is SGHAT and CDR2 is FQNNGV. This CDR3 spans 16 amino acids. Germline trimming cut 4 bases from V and 4 bases from J; bases unmatched to any gene: 6. CDR3 loop: CASSSGTSGGAYEQYF. For the CDR3, the DNA is TGTGCCAGCAGCTCGGGGACTAGCGGGGGCGCATACGAGCAGTACTTC.

The chain has TRBV10-3 and TRBJ2-7; possibly TRBD1 for D (5 bases). Deletions cut 5 bases from V and 0 bases from J, with 11 bases between. Germline V gene data show CDR1 as ENHRY and CDR2 as SYGVKD. CDR3 length: 14 residues. In nucleotides, the CDR3 is TGTGCCATCAGTCGGACACGGGTCTCCTACGAGCAGTACTTC. Residues: CAISRTRVSYEQYF.

This rearrangement joins TRBV28 to TRBJ2-7; the match to TRBD2 covers 12 bases. The CDR3 is made up of 13 amino acids. The trim removed 6 bases at V and 7 bases at J, leaving 4 bases unmatched. Germline CDR1 is MDHEN and CDR2 is SYDVKM. The CDR3 is CASRTSGGLEQYF. The CDR3 coding sequence is TGTGCCAGCAGGACTAGCGGGGGCCTAGAGCAGTACTTC.

The V and J genes are TRBV30 and TRBJ2-2, with D uncertain. The CDR3 is 13 amino acids. The V gene's germline CDR1 is GTSNPN and CDR2 SVGIG (reference sequence). Trimming shortened V by 2 bases and J by 8 bases, and 12 bases separated the two germline ends. The CDR3 spells CAWSITAYGELFF. The DNA for the CDR3 is TGTGCCTGGAGTATTACAGCATATGGGGAGCTGTTTTTT.

The rearrangement links TRBV2 to TRBJ2-3, with a possible D match to TRBD1 (5 bases). Germline lookup yields CDR1 SNHLY and CDR2 FYNNEI. This CDR3 is 13 amino acids long. V was trimmed by 4 bases and J by 4 bases, leaving 9 bases between them. The CDR3 sequence is CASSVGPPDTQYF. CDR3 nucleotides: TGTGCCAGCAGTGTGGGGCCACCAGATACGCAGTATTTT.

The rearrangement uses TRBV2 and TRBJ1-1; unclear D gene. The CDR3 totals 12 residues. Germline lookup yields CDR1 SNHLY and CDR2 FYNNEI. V shed 1 base and J shed 11 bases, with 11 bases lying between them. CDR3 region: CASSEDQRPAFF. The CDR3 DNA reads as TGTGCCAGCAGTGAAGACCAGCGACCTGCTTTCTTT.

This chain joins TRBV30 and TRBJ2-7; D call uncertain. Germline loops: CDR1 GTSNPN, CDR2 SVGIG (reference sequence). The CDR3 has 14 residues. Deletions cut 0 bases from V and 6 bases from J, with 15 bases between. CDR3 loop: CAWSVNRALSEQYF. For the CDR3, the DNA is TGTGCCTGGAGTGTTAATAGAGCGTTAAGCGAGCAGTACTTC.

V is TRBV2 and J is TRBJ1-2; 7 positions match TRBD1. There are 13 residues in the CDR3. Losses at the gene ends were 4 bases for V and 8 bases for J; bases not matched to a gene: 7. From germline, CDR1 is SNHLY and CDR2 FYNNEI. The CDR3 DNA reads as TGTGCCAGCAGTGTACAGGGGCATAGAGGCTACACCTTC. This codes for CASSVQGHRGYTF. Supplemented by reference TRBV2 and TRBJ1-2, the full variable domain reads EPEVTQTPSHQVTQMGQEVILRCVPISNHLYFYWYRQILGQKVEFLVSFYNNEISEKSEIFDDQFSVERPDGSNFTLKIRSTKLEDSAMYFCASSVQGHRGYTFGSGTRLTVV.

V gene TRBV28 combines with J gene TRBJ1-1; D perhaps matches TRBD1 (5 bases). V was cut by 4 bases and J by 2 bases, with 17 bases left in between. The CDR3 has 16 amino acids. Germline CDR1 is MDHEN and CDR2 is SYDVKM. The DNA for the CDR3 is TGTGCCAGCAGTTCCTTAACGTGGGGCCCAAACACTGAAGCTTTCTTT. Its protein is CASSSLTWGPNTEAFF.

The rearrangement joins TRBV28 to TRBJ1-2, with 9 bases aligning to TRBD1. This CDR3 is built from 16 residues. CDR1 is MDHEN and CDR2 is SYDVKM in the germline V gene. The trim removed 4 bases at V and 6 bases at J, leaving 12 bases unmatched. The CDR3 loop reads CASSSPPGQGRDGYTF. The CDR3 region has the DNA TGTGCCAGCAGTTCCCCCCCGGGACAGGGTCGCGATGGCTACACCTTC.